A single sample is the source of the 14 T cell receptor beta chains below, sequenced in a study of PD-1 blockade in classical Hodgkin lymphoma. Documented time point: cycle 4 day 1 (C4D1), after less than 7 weeks of nivolumab. In every patient, relapse followed autologous stem cell transplantation, while exposure to brentuximab vedotin differed. Repertoires were generated with immunoSEQ multiplex PCR, while TCRdb's copy carries only in-frame clones and drops some. The repertoire holds about 96,000 clones, with about 92% as singletons. This specimen was peripheral blood mononuclear cells (PBMCs), taken before the fourth cycle of nivolumab. The receptors originated from a human donor with classical Hodgkin lymphoma.

This sequence joins TRBV30 and TRBJ2-7; possibly TRBD1 for D (6 bases). The CDR3 is 16 residues long. Germline-derived CDR1 and CDR2 are GTSNPN and SVGIG (reference sequence). The germline V and J ends were trimmed by 3 bases and 6 bases, with 24 bases remaining between them. CDR3 nucleotide sequence: TGTGCCTGGAGGATACCTATGATCGCAGGGGATGGCGAGCAGTACTTC. It is translated as CAWRIPMIAGDGEQYF. Using reference TRBV30 and TRBJ2-7 for the parts outside the CDR3, the full variable domain is SQTIHQWPATLVQPVGSPLSLECTVEGTSNPNLYWYRQAAGRGLQLLFYSVGIGQISSEVPQNLSASRPQDRQFILSSKKLLLSDSGFYLCAWRIPMIAGDGEQYFGPGTRLTVT.

The chain has TRBV5-5 and TRBJ1-2; the D is unclear. Trimming left V 0 bases short and J 6 bases short, with 12 bases between. The CDR3 runs 14 residues. Germline lookup yields CDR1 SGHKS and CDR2 YYEKEE (reference sequence). The CDR3 DNA sequence: TGTGCCAGCAGCTTGGCCGACGGTTGGGATGGCTACACCTTC. This translates into CASSLADGWDGYTF.

This chain connects TRBV30 to TRBJ2-3, with 14 positions matching TRBD2. This CDR3 is built from 17 residues. V lost 0 bases and J lost 4; bases outside the gene matches: 6. CDR1 and CDR2 from the germline V gene are GTSNPN and SVGIG (reference sequence). CDR3 loop: CAWSVLVGLAGADTQYF. CDR3 DNA: TGTGCCTGGAGTGTCTTAGTGGGACTAGCGGGAGCAGATACGCAGTATTTT.

The count of this clone is one. The chain employs TRBV18 and TRBJ1-1; 9 bases match TRBD1. Unmatched junction bases numbered 3, after V lost 0 bases and J lost 1 base. This CDR3 contains 16 residues. In germline, CDR1 is KGHSH, CDR2 LQKENI. In nucleotides, the CDR3 is TGTGCCAGCTCACCACCCCCGGACAGGGGGAACACTGAAGCTTTCTTT. It codes for CASSPPPDRGNTEAFF.

With respect to this clone: This sample includes further DNA sequences coding for the same CDR3. The chain is built from TRBV6-1 and TRBJ2-1; 9 positions match TRBD2. Per germline, CDR1 MNHNS and CDR2 SASEGT. The CDR3 extends over 15 amino acids. Unmatched junction bases numbered 7, after V lost 2 bases and J lost 8 bases. The CDR3 here is CASSEYSGSFYEQFF. CDR3 in DNA: TGTGCCAGCAGTGAATATAGCGGGAGTTTTTATGAGCAGTTCTTC.

This chain uses TRBV11-1 with TRBJ1-2; D uncertain. This CDR3 has 14 residues. Trimming removed 1 base from V and 4 bases from J, with 10 bases in between. From germline, CDR1 is SGHAT and CDR2 FQDESV (reference sequence). Written as DNA, the CDR3 is TGTGCCAGCAGCTTAGGCCCCCGAGGCTATGGCTACACCTTC. This codes for CASSLGPRGYGYTF.

This chain connects TRBV7-8 to TRBJ1-1, with D perhaps TRBD1 (5 bases). Germline values: CDR1 SGHVS, CDR2 FQNEAQ. V was pared by 1 base and J by 6 bases, with 9 bases between. The length of the CDR3 is 13 residues. The CDR3 nucleotides are TGTGCCAGCAGCTTAGTAGGGGCCGCTGAAGCTTTCTTT. As protein: CASSLVGAAEAFF.

The rearrangement uses TRBV27 and TRBJ2-1; maybe TRBD2 (6 bases). Germline assignment: CDR1 MNHEY and CDR2 SMNVEV (reference sequence). The CDR3 contains 16 residues. Trimming stripped 3 bases from V and 0 bases from J, with 12 bases between. DNA of the CDR3: TGTGCCAGCAGTTTGGCTTCCGGGAGCTCCTACAATGAGCAGTTCTTC. It translates to CASSLASGSSYNEQFF.

The genes are TRBV7-9 and TRBJ2-3; no definite D call. The germline V and J ends were trimmed by 3 bases and 0 bases, with 4 bases remaining between them. Germline assignment: CDR1 SEHNR and CDR2 FQNEAQ (reference sequence). The CDR3 is 13 residues long. In DNA form, the CDR3 reads TGTGCCAGCAGCTTGGGTAGCACAGATACGCAGTATTTT. Its protein product is CASSLGSTDTQYF.

The chain uses TRBV6-1 and TRBJ2-7; TRBD2 agrees at 12 bases. CDR1 is MNHNS, CDR2 SASEGT, per germline. The CDR3 totals 15 residues. Unmatched junction bases numbered 1, after V lost 4 bases and J lost 0 bases. The CDR3 loop is CASSATSGSSYEQYF. CDR3 sequence (DNA): TGTGCCAGCAGTGCGACTAGCGGGAGCTCCTACGAGCAGTACTTC.

This sequence joins TRBV5-8 and TRBJ2-7; D call uncertain. The CDR3 has 15 amino acids. Germline V gene data show CDR1 as SGHTS and CDR2 as YDEGEE. V was cut by 2 bases and J by 3 bases, with 15 bases left in between. CDR3 nucleotide sequence: TGTGCCAGCAGCTTTACAGAGACAAGAGGCTACGAGCAGTACTTC. Its protein product is CASSFTETRGYEQYF.

This rearrangement joins TRBV6-5 to TRBJ2-7, with TRBD2 matching 10 bases. V lost 3 bases, J lost 6 bases, and 8 bases stayed unmatched. CDR1 and CDR2 from the germline V gene are MNHEY and SVGAGI. This CDR3 has 15 amino acids. The DNA of the CDR3 is TGTGCCAGCAGTTATGGGGCTAGCGGGAGCACCGAGCAGTACTTC. Translated: CASSYGASGSTEQYF.

V and J are TRBV27 and TRBJ2-3; D call uncertain. The length of the CDR3 is 15 residues. The germline V gene encodes CDR1 MNHEY and CDR2 SMNVEV (reference sequence). V was clipped by 3 bases and J by 2 bases, with 12 bases between them. The CDR3 protein is CASSFTLGNTDTQYF. In DNA, the CDR3 is TGTGCCAGCAGTTTTACTTTGGGTAACACAGATACGCAGTATTTT.

This chain uses TRBV30 with TRBJ2-3; D gene ambiguous. Germline assignment: CDR1 GTSNPN and CDR2 SVGIG (reference sequence). The V gene lost 3 bases and the J gene lost 6 bases, with 22 bases spanning the gap. This CDR3 has 16 amino acids. CDR3 sequence (DNA): TGTGCCTGGAGAGGAGCGCAGCCCCTCCTAGTGGATACGCAGTATTTT. This gives the protein CAWRGAQPLLVDTQYF.